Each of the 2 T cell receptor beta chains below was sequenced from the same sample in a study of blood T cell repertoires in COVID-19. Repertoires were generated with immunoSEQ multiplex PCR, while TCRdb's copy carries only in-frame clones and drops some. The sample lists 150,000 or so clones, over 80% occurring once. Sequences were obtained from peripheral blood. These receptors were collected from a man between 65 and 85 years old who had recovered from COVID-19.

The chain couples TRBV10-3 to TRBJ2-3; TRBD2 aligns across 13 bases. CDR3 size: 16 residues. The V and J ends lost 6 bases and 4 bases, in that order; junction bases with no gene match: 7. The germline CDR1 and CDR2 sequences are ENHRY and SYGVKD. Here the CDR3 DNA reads TGTGCCATCAGGGGTGGGACTAGCGGGATCTCAGATACGCAGTATTTT. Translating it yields CAIRGGTSGISDTQYF.

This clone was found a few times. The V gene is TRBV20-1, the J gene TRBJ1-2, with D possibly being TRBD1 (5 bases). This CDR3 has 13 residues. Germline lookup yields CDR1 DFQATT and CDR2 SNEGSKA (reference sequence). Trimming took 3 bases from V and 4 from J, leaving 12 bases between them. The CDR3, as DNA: TGCAGTGCTAGTCAGGGCGAGAGCTATGGCTACACCTTC. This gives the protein CSASQGESYGYTF.